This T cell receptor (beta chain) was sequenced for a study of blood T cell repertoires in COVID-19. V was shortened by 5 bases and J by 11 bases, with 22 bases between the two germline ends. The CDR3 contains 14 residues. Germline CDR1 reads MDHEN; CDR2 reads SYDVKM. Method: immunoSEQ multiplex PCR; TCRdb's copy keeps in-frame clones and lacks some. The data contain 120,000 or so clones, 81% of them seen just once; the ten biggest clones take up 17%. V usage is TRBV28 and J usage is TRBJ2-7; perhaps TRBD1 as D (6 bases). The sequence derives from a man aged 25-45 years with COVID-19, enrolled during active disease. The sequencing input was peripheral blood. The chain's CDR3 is CASSIQTGHAREYF. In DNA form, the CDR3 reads TGTGCCAGCAGTATCCAAACGGGACACGCGAGGGAGTACTTC.